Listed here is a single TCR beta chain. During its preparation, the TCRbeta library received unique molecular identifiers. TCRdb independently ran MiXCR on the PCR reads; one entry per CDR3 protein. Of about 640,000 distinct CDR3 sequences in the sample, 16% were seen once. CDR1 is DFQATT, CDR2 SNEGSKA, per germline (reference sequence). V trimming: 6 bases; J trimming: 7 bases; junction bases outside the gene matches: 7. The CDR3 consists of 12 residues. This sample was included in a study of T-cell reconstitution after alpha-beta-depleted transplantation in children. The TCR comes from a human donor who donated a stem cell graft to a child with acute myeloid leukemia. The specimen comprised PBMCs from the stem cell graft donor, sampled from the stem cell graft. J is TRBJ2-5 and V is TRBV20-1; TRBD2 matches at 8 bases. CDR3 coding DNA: TGCAGTGCCCGACTAGCGATGGGGACCCAGTACTTC. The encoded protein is CSARLAMGTQYF.